These T cell receptor beta chains were read from a single sample in a study of beta chain features in type 1 diabetes. Profiling relied on immunoSEQ multiplex PCR, and the TCRdb table lists in-frame clones only, not all of them. The sample shows more than 550,000 clones, over 13% of them seen only once. What was sequenced was naive CD4+ T cells from blood. The receptors originated from a man in his late teens or twenties with type 1 diabetes. The CDR3 runs from the conserved cysteine through the conserved F or W. A D gene is named only where the DNA matches it firmly. Only part of the rows carry a size: once, few, many, or a class if the clone is expanded.

v_call	j_call	clone_size	d_call	cdr3_nt	cdr3_aa
TRBV9	TRBJ2-1	few	NA	TGTGCCAGCAGCGTAGACGGTTACAATGAGCAGTTCTTC	CASSVDGYNEQFF
TRBV7-2	TRBJ2-7	few	NA	TGTGCCAGCAGCTTAGCGCAGGTTGGAGAGCAGTACTTC	CASSLAQVGEQYF
TRBV2	TRBJ2-1	few	NA	TGTGCCAGCAGTAGGGAACTGTACAATGAGCAGTTCTTC	CASSRELYNEQFF
TRBV30	TRBJ1-2	few	NA	TGTGCCTGGACGCGAGGCAGGGTCATGGGCTATGGCTACACCTTC	CAWTRGRVMGYGYTF
TRBV5-1	TRBJ2-1	NA	NA	TGCGCCAGCAGCAAAGACTTATCCTACAATGAGCAGTTCTTC	CASSKDLSYNEQFF
TRBV7-9	TRBJ1-1	NA	NA	TGTGCCAGCAGCTTAGGGGGGCCGAGGACTGAAGCTTTCTTT	CASSLGGPRTEAFF
TRBV30	TRBJ2-5	few	NA	TGTGCCTGGAGTAGACAGCTTCAGGAGACCCAGTACTTC	CAWSRQLQETQYF
TRBV19	TRBJ1-3	NA	TRBD1	TGTGCCAGTGCGAGGGACAGGCTTCTTGGAAACACCATATATTTT	CASARDRLLGNTIYF
TRBV6-6	TRBJ2-3	NA	NA	TGTGCCAGCAGTCCGGTCCCAGATACGCAGTATTTT	CASSPVPDTQYF
TRBV4-2	TRBJ2-3	NA	TRBD1	TGTGCCAGCAGCCAGGGTCCCGGGACAGGGAGGTATTTT	CASSQGPGTGRYF
TRBV9	TRBJ1-6	NA	NA	TGTGCCAGCAGCCATGGAGGGCAAGGGTCCTATAATTCACCCCTCCACTTT	CASSHGGQGSYNSPLHF
TRBV14	TRBJ2-1	many	NA	TGTGCCAGCAGCCTATCGACGAAGGATGAGCAGTTCTTC	CASSLSTKDEQFF
TRBV19	TRBJ2-1	NA	NA	TGTGCCAGTAGTCCCAGTTTCGCCTTGGGGCAGTTCTTC	CASSPSFALGQFF
TRBV12-5	TRBJ2-7	NA	NA	TGTGCTAGTGGTCCAACTACAGGGAGTCTTTACGAGCAGTACTTC	CASGPTTGSLYEQYF
TRBV28	TRBJ1-2	few	TRBD1	TGTGCCAGCACCCAGGGGGGGGTCTATGGCTACACCTTC	CASTQGGVYGYTF
TRBV30	TRBJ1-5	few	NA	TGTGCCTGGAGTGTAAGGGGGATCAGCAATCAGCCCCAGCATTTT	CAWSVRGISNQPQHF
TRBV2	TRBJ2-7	few	NA	TGTGCCAGCAGTGCCGTCATCCCTTACGAGCAGTACTTC	CASSAVIPYEQYF
TRBV27	TRBJ2-7	few	NA	TGTGCCAGCTCGCCCGACAGGATAAGAGGCTACGAGCAGTACTTC	CASSPDRIRGYEQYF
TRBV2	TRBJ2-7	few	TRBD1	TGTGCCAGCAGCCCCGACAGGGCCTTCTCCTACGAGCAGTACTTC	CASSPDRAFSYEQYF
TRBV6-5	TRBJ2-7	few	TRBD2	TGTGCCAGCCGAGGGGGGCTAGCGGGAGTGATGTACTTC	CASRGGLAGVMYF
TRBV19	TRBJ2-1	few	TRBD2	TGTGCCAGTATCTCTAGCGGGAGCAACAATGAGCAGTTCTTC	CASISSGSNNEQFF
TRBV5-6	TRBJ1-2	few	NA	TGTGCCAGCAGCGGACAGCTAAATCACTATGGCTACACCTTC	CASSGQLNHYGYTF
TRBV28	TRBJ1-2	NA	NA	TGTGCCAGCAGTCGGACAGCTAACTATGGCTACACCTTC	CASSRTANYGYTF
TRBV6-5	TRBJ1-1	NA	NA	TGTGCCAGCAGTTACGCACAGACGGGCCGGCTCACTGAAGCTTTCTTT	CASSYAQTGRLTEAFF
TRBV5-1	TRBJ2-5	few	TRBD1	TGCGCCAGCTGGACAGGGGATGGAGGAGAGACCCAGTACTTC	CASWTGDGGETQYF
TRBV5-1	TRBJ1-2	NA	NA	TGCGCCAGCAGCTTGGTAGGTTTGCAGACTCCTGGCGGCTACACCTTC	CASSLVGLQTPGGYTF
TRBV5-1	TRBJ2-5	few	TRBD2	TGCGCCAGCAGCTTACAAAATCTAGCGGGAGGGCCCGAGACCCAGTACTTC	CASSLQNLAGGPETQYF
TRBV28	TRBJ2-7	few	TRBD1	TGTGCCAGCAGTACGGGACAGGGGGACGAGCAGTACTTC	CASSTGQGDEQYF
TRBV5-1	TRBJ2-1	few	TRBD2	TGCGCCAGCAGCGGGACTAGCGGGAGGGTACTAAATGAGCAGTTCTTC	CASSGTSGRVLNEQFF
TRBV6-6	TRBJ1-2	few	NA	TGTGCCAGCAGTTACTCGGGTCATAAATCTAACTATGGCTACACCTTC	CASSYSGHKSNYGYTF
TRBV30	TRBJ1-6	NA	NA	TGTGCCTGGAATCCAGGGGATAATTCACCCCTCCACTTT	CAWNPGDNSPLHF
TRBV14	TRBJ1-4	NA	NA	TGTGCCAGCAGCCGCGGCGGATCAGGGGAAAAACTGTTTTTT	CASSRGGSGEKLFF